One TCR beta chain is described in this entry. This clonotype was observed at least ten times. No antigen is known for it. There are no base qualities to consult, and no much larger clone falls within one base. The record originates from a study of response to subunit inactivated influenza vaccine listed by TCRdb under 2018. Regarding the research as a whole: To follow how T cells responded to a trivalent subunit inactivated influenza vaccine, the researchers relied on deep quantitative profiling of the T cell receptor repertoire.

The full study reports these points: It was suggested by the authors that each seasonal influenza vaccination may recruit only a limited number of new T cells.

The junction carries 15 bases between V and J, which are trimmed by 5 bases and 5 bases respectively. The CDR3 spans 14 residues, from the cysteine through the phenylalanine. The sequence is cut down to CDR3 DNA, 42 bases in frame from base 1. The germline V gene (reference sequence) provides CDR1 SEHNR and CDR2 FQNEAQ. The library was generated by RT-PCR. The sequencing machine was an Illumina HiSeq 2500. TCRdb reprocessing: public reads trimmed at Q25 with fastp, clones called with MiXCR, in-frame beta chains kept. Every CDR3 protein is listed once, alongside the most common genes and DNA of its rows. For this sample the table gives roughly 180,000 distinct CDR3 sequences, of which around a tenth were detected only once. The ten largest clones capture roughly 10% of the sample.

The rearranged chain carries TRBV7-9 and TRBJ2-5, and TRBD2 may be the D gene, going by 6 matching bases. The source of this sequence is a man aged 50-59 years who received an inactivated influenza vaccine. Donor details come from another sample of the same person, matched by shared clones. Sequencing used non-naive T cells sorted from PBMCs, obtained on the day of vaccination. The cell subset or site label of this sample denotes: memory T cell fraction. The DNA sequence is TGTGCCAGCAGCCCTCGTAGCGGATTGGAGACCCAGTACTTC. Its translation is CASSPRSGLETQYF.